These 24 T cell receptor beta chains were all obtained from the same sample, sequenced in a study of human T cells and chemical hapten exposure. Each CDR3 protein is one row after TCRdb ran MiXCR on the 5' RACE reads. The data contain 110,000 or so distinct CDR3 sequences, around a fifth of them singletons. Unfractionated whole blood yielded the extracted total RNA. Receptors were obtained from a human donor in good health.

This clonotype came up a few times. The J gene is TRBJ2-1, the V gene TRBV5-4; 7 bases are shared with TRBD2. J lost 7 bases, V lost 4 bases, and 8 bases had no gene match. The CDR3 is 14 amino acids. Germline V gene lookup returns CDR1 SGHNT and CDR2 YYREEE (reference sequence). The CDR3 region is CASSAAGRWNEQFF. In nucleotides, the CDR3 is TGTGCCAGCAGCGCAGCGGGACGGTGGAATGAGCAGTTCTTC.

For this clonotype: A read error may account for a junction end that differs from germline. The CDR3 DNA is TGTGCCAGCAGTACGACGCCGACGGGTAAGGAGGCCTTC. Its translation is CASSTTPTGKEAF. The gene calls are TRBV6-2 or TRBV6-3 and TRBJ1-2, with D unclear. CDR1 is MNHEY and CDR2 is SVGEGT in the germline V gene. The CDR3 covers 13 residues.

This chain uses TRBV7-6 with TRBJ2-7; D is possibly TRBD2 (5 bases). The CDR3 runs to 15 residues. Germline V gene lookup returns CDR1 SGHVS and CDR2 FNYEAQ. Trimming left V 5 bases short and J 6 bases short, with 20 bases between. The CDR3 is CASSGLPPVSGEQYF. In DNA form, the CDR3 reads TGTGCCAGCAGCGGACTCCCCCCCGTCTCTGGCGAGCAGTACTTC.

This clonotype was seen a few times. V usage is TRBV29-1 and J usage is TRBJ1-2; D perhaps matches TRBD1 (6 bases). The CDR3 totals 13 residues. Germline lookup yields CDR1 SQVTM and CDR2 ANQGSEA. V shed 0 bases and J shed 2 bases, with 7 bases lying between them. This chain's CDR3 is CSVEDTGNYGYTF. The CDR3 nucleotides are TGCAGCGTTGAAGATACAGGGAACTATGGCTACACCTTC. Looking up the rest from reference TRBV29-1 and TRBJ1-2 gives the full variable domain: SAVISQKPSRDICQRGTSLTIQCQVDSQVTMMFWYRQQPGQSLTLIATANQGSEATYESGFVIDKFPISRPNLTFSTLTVSNMSPEDSSIYLCSVEDTGNYGYTFGSGTRLTVV.

This clonotype came up many times. The chain uses TRBV12-3 or TRBV12-4 and TRBJ2-2; D not certain. The germline V and J ends were trimmed by 4 bases and 6 bases, with 3 bases remaining between them. The CDR3 runs to 11 residues. CDR3 in amino acids: CASSWAGELFF. The CDR3 DNA follows: TGTGCCAGCAGTTGGGCCGGGGAGCTGTTTTTT.

This clonotype was observed a handful of times. The V and J genes are TRBV20-1 and TRBJ2-1; no clear D. Trimming stripped 2 bases from V and 8 bases from J, with 13 bases between. Germline assignment: CDR1 DFQATT and CDR2 SNEGSKA (reference sequence). This CDR3 region has 13 residues. In DNA, the CDR3 is TGCAGTGCTAGAAGAGCCGACGCGTATGAGCAGTTCTTC. As protein: CSARRADAYEQFF.

The chain employs TRBV28 and TRBJ1-6, with TRBD1 matching 9 bases. V lost 10 bases to trimming and J lost 9 bases; unmatched junction nucleotides: 13. Germline V gene sequence: CDR1 MDHEN, CDR2 SYDVKM. There are 15 residues in the CDR3. As DNA, the CDR3 is TGTGCCACCCCGGGACAGGGTTCCAGTAGTTCACCCCTCCACTTT. This sequence encodes CATPGQGSSSSPLHF.

This clonotype was seen only a few times. The CDR3 DNA reads as TGTGCCAGCAGTCAGGCAGCGGAAACTAGCACAGATACGCAGTATTTT. Protein: CASSQAAETSTDTQYF. The rearrangement links TRBV28 to TRBJ2-3; the D gene is possibly TRBD2 (5 bases). Germline-derived CDR1 and CDR2 are MDHEN and SYDVKM. Deletions cut 5 bases from V and 0 bases from J, with 15 bases between. The CDR3 length is 16 residues.

This rearrangement joins TRBV7-9 to TRBJ2-5; D is undetermined. V was shortened by 1 base and J by 4 bases, with 10 bases between the two germline ends. Germline V gene data show CDR1 as SEHNR and CDR2 as FQNEAQ (reference sequence). The CDR3 contains 14 residues. CDR3 sequence (DNA): TGTGCCAGCAGCTTAGGTTGGGGTGGAGAGACCCAGTACTTC. As protein: CASSLGWGGETQYF.

This clonotype appeared once. The chain is built from TRBV11-2 and TRBJ2-7; 8 positions match TRBD2. CDR1 SGHAT and CDR2 FQNNGV come from the germline V gene. With V trimmed by 3 bases and J by 11 bases, 12 bases remained unmatched. This CDR3 is built from 14 residues. CDR3 in amino acids: CASSFSGRGDGKYF. The DNA of the CDR3 is TGTGCCAGCAGCTTTTCCGGGCGGGGGGATGGGAAGTACTTC.

This chain links TRBV5-1 with TRBJ1-4, with a tentative D call TRBD1 (5 bases). This CDR3 is 15 amino acids long. Trimming took 3 bases from V and 7 from J, leaving 16 bases between them. Germline CDR1 is SGHRS and CDR2 is YFSETQ. The CDR3 region is CASSSTAGAGEKLFF. In DNA form, the CDR3 reads TGCGCCAGCAGCTCTACGGCCGGGGCGGGTGAAAAACTGTTTTTT.

CDR3 in DNA: TGTGCCAGCAGCGTAATAGGGGATGAGCAGTTCTTC. This gives the protein CASSVIGDEQFF. V gene TRBV9 combines with J gene TRBJ2-1, with a tentative D call TRBD1 (5 bases). V was clipped by 1 base and J by 8 bases, with 7 bases between them. The CDR3 extends over 12 amino acids. The germline V gene encodes CDR1 SGDLS and CDR2 YYNGEE.

The chain recombines TRBV13 with TRBJ1-2; weak D call: TRBD1 (5 bases). There are 14 residues in the CDR3. Germline V gene lookup returns CDR1 PRHDT and CDR2 FYEKMQ (reference sequence). V was trimmed by 5 bases and J by 8 bases, leaving 18 bases between them. The CDR3: CASSPGMAMGGYTF. The CDR3 DNA follows: TGTGCCAGCAGCCCAGGGATGGCGATGGGAGGCTACACCTTC. Full variable domain (rest looked up from reference TRBV13 and TRBJ1-2): AAGVIQSPRHLIKEKRETATLKCYPIPRHDTVYWYQQGPGQDPQFLISFYEKMQSDKGSIPDRFSAQQFSDYHSELNMSSLELGDSALYFCASSPGMAMGGYTFGSGTRLTVV.

This rearrangement joins TRBV29-1 to TRBJ2-3; no reliable D call. The CDR3 length is 14 residues. Trimming removed 4 bases at V and 0 bases at J, with 11 bases between. Germline V gene data show CDR1 as SQVTM and CDR2 as ANQGSEA. The chain's CDR3 is CSVVPGPSTDTQYF. The CDR3 DNA sequence: TGCAGCGTTGTTCCCGGCCCGAGCACAGATACGCAGTATTTT.

The V and J genes are TRBV25-1 and TRBJ2-2; tentatively, D is TRBD2 (6 bases). The V end was cut by 2 bases, the J end by 4 bases, with 8 bases between. CDR3 size: 14 residues. The V gene's germline CDR1 is MGHDK and CDR2 SYGVNS. In nucleotides, the CDR3 is TGTGCCAGCAGTGAAACGGGAGTCACCGGGGAGCTGTTTTTT. Translating it yields CASSETGVTGELFF.

The chain has TRBV29-1 and TRBJ2-7; tentatively, D is TRBD1 (5 bases). V was clipped by 1 base and J by 4 bases, with 8 bases between them. This CDR3 region has 12 residues. Per germline, CDR1 SQVTM and CDR2 ANQGSEA. The CDR3 reads CSVEGGAYEQYF. The CDR3 coding sequence is TGCAGCGTTGAAGGGGGCGCGTACGAGCAGTACTTC.

Only a few counts were recorded for this clonotype. The chain carries TRBV11-2 and TRBJ2-1, with TRBD2 identical over 11 bases. CDR3 length equals 16 residues. CDR1 SGHAT and CDR2 FQNNGV come from the germline V gene. J lost 7 bases, V lost 5 bases, and 10 bases had no gene match. The CDR3 DNA reads as TGTGCCAGCAGCGGAGGGCTAGCGGGAGGTACAAATGAGCAGTTCTTC. Translated: CASSGGLAGGTNEQFF.

This clonotype was counted between two and nine times. The V gene is TRBV4-2, the J gene TRBJ2-3; possible D gene TRBD2, 6 bases. Germline loops: CDR1 LGHNA, CDR2 YNFKEQ. V was shortened by 0 bases and J by 6 bases, with 16 bases between the two germline ends. The CDR3 length is 16 residues. CDR3 loop: CASSQEAGQAGDTQYF. As DNA, the CDR3 is TGTGCCAGCAGCCAAGAGGCGGGGCAGGCCGGCGATACGCAGTATTTT.

In its sample, this clonotype was seen a few times. The gene calls are TRBV6-1 and TRBJ1-5, with D possibly matching TRBD1 (6 bases). Trimming removed 4 bases from V and 0 bases from J, with 16 bases in between. This CDR3 comprises 17 residues. In germline, CDR1 is MNHNS, CDR2 SASEGT. CDR3 region: CASSAATGAYSNQPQHF. The CDR3 nucleotides read TGTGCCAGCAGTGCCGCGACAGGAGCTTATAGCAATCAGCCCCAGCATTTT.

This clonotype was detected a few times. The chain combines TRBV5-4 with TRBJ2-7; unclear D gene. Trimming took 0 bases from V and 0 from J, leaving 7 bases between them. CDR1 and CDR2 (germline): SGHNT, YYREEE (reference sequence). The CDR3 extends over 14 amino acids. CDR3 residues: CASSLGRSSYEQYF. The DNA for the CDR3 is TGTGCCAGCAGCTTGGGCAGAAGCTCCTACGAGCAGTACTTC.

The J gene is TRBJ2-7, the V gene TRBV18, with 10 bases aligning to TRBD1. V was pared by 0 bases and J by 4 bases, with 3 bases of the junction left unmatched. This CDR3 has 15 amino acids. The germline V gene has CDR1 KGHSH and CDR2 LQKENI. Written as DNA, the CDR3 is TGTGCCAGCTCACCACCAGGGACAGGGGAGTACGAGCAGTACTTC. Its protein product is CASSPPGTGEYEQYF.

This clonotype was detected a few times. J is TRBJ2-1 and V is TRBV28; weak D call: TRBD2 (5 bases). V was shortened by 5 bases and J by 4 bases, with 12 bases between the two germline ends. CDR3 length: 14 amino acids. CDR1 MDHEN and CDR2 SYDVKM come from the germline V gene. This CDR3 reads CASSTPREYNEQFF. CDR3 sequence (DNA): TGTGCCAGCAGTACACCCCGGGAATACAATGAGCAGTTCTTC.

This clonotype turned up a few times. This rearrangement joins TRBV29-1 to TRBJ2-3, with D possibly matching TRBD2 (5 bases). Trimming took off 7 bases at V and 5 bases at J, with 10 bases between the two ends. The germline gives CDR1 SQVTM, CDR2 ANQGSEA. CDR3 length: 11 residues. The CDR3 is CSAGMGDTQYF. The CDR3 DNA is TGCAGCGCCGGGATGGGAGATACGCAGTATTTT.

The V and J genes are TRBV5-1 and TRBJ2-7; D remains unclear. CDR3 size: 13 residues. From germline, CDR1 is SGHRS and CDR2 YFSETQ. V was shortened by 3 bases and J by 3 bases, with 10 bases between the two germline ends. CDR3 sequence: CASSWERIYEQYF. As DNA, the CDR3 is TGCGCCAGCAGCTGGGAACGGATCTACGAGCAGTACTTC. Supplemented by reference TRBV5-1 and TRBJ2-7, the full variable domain reads KAGVTQTPRYLIKTRGQQVTLSCSPISGHRSVSWYQQTPGQGLQFLFEYFSETQRNKGNFPGRFSGRQFSNSRSEMNVSTLELGDSALYLCASSWERIYEQYFGPGTRLTVT.